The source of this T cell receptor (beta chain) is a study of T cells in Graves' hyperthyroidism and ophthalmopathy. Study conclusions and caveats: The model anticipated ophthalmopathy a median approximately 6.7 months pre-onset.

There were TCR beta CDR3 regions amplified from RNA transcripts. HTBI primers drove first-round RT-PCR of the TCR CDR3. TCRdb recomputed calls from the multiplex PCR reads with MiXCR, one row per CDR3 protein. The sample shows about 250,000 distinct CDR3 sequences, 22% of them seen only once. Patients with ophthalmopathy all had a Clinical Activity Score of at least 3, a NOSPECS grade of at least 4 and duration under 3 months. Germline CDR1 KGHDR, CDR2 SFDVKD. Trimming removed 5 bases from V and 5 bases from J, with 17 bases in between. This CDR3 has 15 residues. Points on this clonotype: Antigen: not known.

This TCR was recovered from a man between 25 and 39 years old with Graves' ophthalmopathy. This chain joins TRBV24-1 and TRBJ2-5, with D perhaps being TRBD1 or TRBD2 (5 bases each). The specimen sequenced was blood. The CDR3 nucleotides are TGTGCCACCAGTGTACGAGGGGAAAGATTGGAGACCCAGTACTTC. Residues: CATSVRGERLETQYF.